Below, one T cell receptor beta chain is given with its context. What it binds is not known. The repertoire was sequenced with immunoSEQ multiplex PCR; TCRdb's copy has only in-frame clones and lacks some. The data contain 95,000 to 120,000 clones, 80% to 90% of them singletons. Patients all relapsed after autologous stem cell transplantation, and there was variation in brentuximab vedotin exposure. Classification of best responses gave complete response, partial response or progressive disease. These data come from a study of PD-1 blockade in classical Hodgkin lymphoma. Overall study: Intravenous nivolumab at 3 mg/kg was given to patients every 2 weeks. Overall study results and limits: According to reports, newly diagnosed patients had lower baseline TCR diversity than healthy donors, and relapsed/refractory patients had lower baseline TCR diversity still.

This CDR3 is built from 12 residues. Per the germline V gene, CDR1 is MNHNS and CDR2 is SASEGT. The V and J ends lost 6 bases and 5 bases respectively, with 10 bases between them. This chain uses TRBV6-1 with TRBJ1-1, with a tentative D call TRBD1 (6 bases). Specimen: peripheral blood mononuclear cells (PBMCs), collected before the second cycle of nivolumab. This clonotype was obtained from a human donor with classical Hodgkin lymphoma. DNA of the CDR3: TGTGCCAGCAGCACAGGGTGGACTGAAGCTTTCTTT. Its translation: CASSTGWTEAFF.